This T cell receptor (beta chain) was captured by sequencing in a study of blood T cell repertoires in COVID-19. This CDR3 has 13 residues. V was trimmed by 7 bases and J by 6 bases, leaving 12 bases between them. Germline loops: CDR1 PRHDT, CDR2 FYEKMQ (reference sequence). Authors' analysis steps: Cell counts per sample came from amplifying reference gene primers. The repertoire was sequenced with immunoSEQ multiplex PCR; TCRdb's copy has only in-frame clones and lacks some. V and J calls and clone size are as listed in that table; D and trimming were resolved from the DNA. This table has 250,000 to 300,000 clones, 75% to 90% appearing once.

Sequenced: peripheral blood. The rearrangement links TRBV13 to TRBJ2-2, with a possible D match to TRBD2 (5 bases). This clonotype was obtained from a woman in her fifties or sixties who had recovered from COVID-19. The CDR3 is CASTVRRSGELFF. DNA of the CDR3: TGTGCCAGCACCGTGCGGAGGTCCGGGGAGCTGTTTTTT. The full variable domain, with the rest looked up from reference TRBV13 and TRBJ2-2, is AAGVIQSPRHLIKEKRETATLKCYPIPRHDTVYWYQQGPGQDPQFLISFYEKMQSDKGSIPDRFSAQQFSDYHSELNMSSLELGDSALYFCASTVRRSGELFFGEGSRLTVL.